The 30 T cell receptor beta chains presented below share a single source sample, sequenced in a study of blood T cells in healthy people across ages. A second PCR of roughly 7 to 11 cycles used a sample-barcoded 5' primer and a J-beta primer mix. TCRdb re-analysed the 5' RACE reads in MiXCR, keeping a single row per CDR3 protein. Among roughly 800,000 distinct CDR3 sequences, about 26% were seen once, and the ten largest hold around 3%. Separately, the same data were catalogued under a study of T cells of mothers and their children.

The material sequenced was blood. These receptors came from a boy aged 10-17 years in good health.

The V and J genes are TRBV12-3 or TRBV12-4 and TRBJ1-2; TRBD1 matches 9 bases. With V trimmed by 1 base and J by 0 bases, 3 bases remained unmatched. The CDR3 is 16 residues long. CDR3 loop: CASSLGDRVANYGYTF. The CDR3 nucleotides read TGTGCCAGCAGTTTAGGGGACAGGGTGGCTAACTATGGCTACACCTTC.

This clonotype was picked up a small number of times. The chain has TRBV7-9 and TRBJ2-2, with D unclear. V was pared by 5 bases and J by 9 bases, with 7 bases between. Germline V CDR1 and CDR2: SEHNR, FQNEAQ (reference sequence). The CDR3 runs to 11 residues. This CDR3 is CASSPPRELFF. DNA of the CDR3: TGTGCCAGCAGCCCTCCCCGGGAGCTGTTTTTT. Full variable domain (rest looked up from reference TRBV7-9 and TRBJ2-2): DTGVSQNPRHKITKRGQNVTFRCDPISEHNRLYWYRQTLGQGPEFLTYFQNEAQLEKSRLLSDRFSAERPKGSFSTLEIQRTEQGDSAMYLCASSPPRELFFGEGSRLTVL.

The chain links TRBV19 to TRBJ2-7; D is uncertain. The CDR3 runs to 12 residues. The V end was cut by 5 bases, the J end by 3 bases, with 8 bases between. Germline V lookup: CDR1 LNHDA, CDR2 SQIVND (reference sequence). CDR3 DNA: TGTGCCAGTAGTCGTGCAGGCTACGAGCAGTACTTC. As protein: CASSRAGYEQYF.

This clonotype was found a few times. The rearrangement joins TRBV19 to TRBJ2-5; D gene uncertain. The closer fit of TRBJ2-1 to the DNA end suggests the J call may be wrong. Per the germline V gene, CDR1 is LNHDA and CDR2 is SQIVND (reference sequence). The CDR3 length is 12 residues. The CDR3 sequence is CASSPPGSWQFF. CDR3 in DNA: TGTGCCAGTAGTCCTCCCGGCAGCTGGCAGTTCTTC.

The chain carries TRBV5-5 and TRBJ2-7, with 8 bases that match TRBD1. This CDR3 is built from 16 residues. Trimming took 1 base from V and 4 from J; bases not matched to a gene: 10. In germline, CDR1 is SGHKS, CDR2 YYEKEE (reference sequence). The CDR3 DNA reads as TGTGCCAGCAGCTTGTTCCTTGCAGGGGGCCTTTACGAGCAGTACTTC. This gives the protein CASSLFLAGGLYEQYF.

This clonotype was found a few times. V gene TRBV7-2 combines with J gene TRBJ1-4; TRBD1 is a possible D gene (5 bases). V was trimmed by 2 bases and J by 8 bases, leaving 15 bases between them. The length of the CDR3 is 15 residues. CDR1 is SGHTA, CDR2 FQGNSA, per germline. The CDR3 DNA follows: TGTGCCAGCAGCTTACAGCGGGGCGGAGGGGAAAAACTGTTTTTT. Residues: CASSLQRGGGEKLFF.

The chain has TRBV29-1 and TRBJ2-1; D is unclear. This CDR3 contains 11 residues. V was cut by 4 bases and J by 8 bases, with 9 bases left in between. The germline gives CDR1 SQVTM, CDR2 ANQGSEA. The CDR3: CSVATTYEQFF. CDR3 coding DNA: TGCAGCGTTGCCACGACCTATGAGCAGTTCTTC.

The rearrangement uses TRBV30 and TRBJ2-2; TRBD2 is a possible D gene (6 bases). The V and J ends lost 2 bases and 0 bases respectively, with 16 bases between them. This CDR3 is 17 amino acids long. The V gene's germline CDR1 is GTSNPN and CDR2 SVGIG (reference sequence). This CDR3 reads CAWSHSRGFANTGELFF. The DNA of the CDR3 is TGTGCCTGGAGTCACTCTCGGGGGTTTGCGAACACCGGGGAGCTGTTTTTT.

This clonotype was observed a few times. The CDR3 bases are TGCGCCAGCAGCAACGCGGGTCACCACCCGGAGACCCAGTACTTC. Its translation: CASSNAGHHPETQYF. The J gene is TRBJ2-5, the V gene TRBV5-1; tentatively, D is TRBD2 (5 bases). V was clipped by 4 bases and J by 5 bases, with 18 bases between them. The CDR3 runs to 15 residues. Per the germline V gene, CDR1 is SGHRS and CDR2 is YFSETQ.

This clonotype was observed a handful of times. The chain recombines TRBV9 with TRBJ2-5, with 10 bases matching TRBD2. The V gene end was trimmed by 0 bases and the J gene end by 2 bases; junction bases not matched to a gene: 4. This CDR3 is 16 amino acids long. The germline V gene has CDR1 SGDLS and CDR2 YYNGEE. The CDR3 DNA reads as TGTGCCAGCAGCGTAGGTAGCGGGGGGTTACAAGAGACCCAGTACTTC. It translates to CASSVGSGGLQETQYF.

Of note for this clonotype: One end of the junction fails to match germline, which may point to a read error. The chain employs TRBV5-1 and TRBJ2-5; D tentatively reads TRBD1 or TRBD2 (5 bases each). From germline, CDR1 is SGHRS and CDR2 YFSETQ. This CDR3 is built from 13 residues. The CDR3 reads CVSSPGTEETQYF. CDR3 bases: TGCGTCAGCAGCCCCGGGACCGAGGAGACCCAGTACTTC.

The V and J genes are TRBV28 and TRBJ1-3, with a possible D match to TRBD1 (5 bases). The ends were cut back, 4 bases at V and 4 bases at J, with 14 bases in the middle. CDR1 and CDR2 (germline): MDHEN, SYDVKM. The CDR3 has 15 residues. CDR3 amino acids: CASSYLGARGNTIYF. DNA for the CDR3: TGTGCCAGCAGTTACCTAGGGGCGCGCGGAAACACCATATATTTT.

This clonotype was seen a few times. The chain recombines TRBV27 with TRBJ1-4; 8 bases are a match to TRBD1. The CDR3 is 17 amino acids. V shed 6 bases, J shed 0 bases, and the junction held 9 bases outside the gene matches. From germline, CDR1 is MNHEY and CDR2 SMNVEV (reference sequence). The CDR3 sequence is CASRTRQGIATNEKLFF. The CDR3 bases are TGTGCCAGCAGAACTCGACAGGGGATTGCAACTAATGAAAAACTGTTTTTT.

This CDR3 is CASSLSRGPFYEQYF. Here the CDR3 DNA reads TGTGCCAGCAGCCTCTCGCGGGGGCCATTCTACGAGCAGTACTTC. The genes are TRBV3-1 and TRBJ2-7; tentatively, D is TRBD2 (7 bases). This CDR3 has 15 amino acids. The ends were cut back, 4 bases at V and 3 bases at J, with 16 bases in the middle. Germline V lookup: CDR1 LGHDT, CDR2 YNNKEL (reference sequence).

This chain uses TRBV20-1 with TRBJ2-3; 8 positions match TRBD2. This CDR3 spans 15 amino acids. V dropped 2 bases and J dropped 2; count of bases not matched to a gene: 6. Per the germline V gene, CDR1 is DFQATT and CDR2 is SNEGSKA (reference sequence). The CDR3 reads CSARTSGLHTDTQYF. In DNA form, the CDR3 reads TGCAGTGCTAGAACTAGCGGACTACACACAGATACGCAGTATTTT.

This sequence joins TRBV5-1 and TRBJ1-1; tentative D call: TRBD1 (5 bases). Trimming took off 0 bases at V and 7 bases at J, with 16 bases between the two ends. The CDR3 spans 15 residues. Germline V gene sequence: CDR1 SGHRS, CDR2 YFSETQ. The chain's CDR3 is CASSLAGAARGEAFF. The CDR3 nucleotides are TGCGCCAGCAGCTTGGCCGGGGCAGCCAGAGGTGAAGCTTTCTTT.

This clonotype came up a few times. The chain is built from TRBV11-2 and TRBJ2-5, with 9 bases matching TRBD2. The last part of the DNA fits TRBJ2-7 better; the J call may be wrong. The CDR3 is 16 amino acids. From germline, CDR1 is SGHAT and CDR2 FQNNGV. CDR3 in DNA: TGTGCCAGCAGCTTAGATCGTAGTAGCGGGGGTCACGAGCAGTACTTC. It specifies CASSLDRSSGGHEQYF.

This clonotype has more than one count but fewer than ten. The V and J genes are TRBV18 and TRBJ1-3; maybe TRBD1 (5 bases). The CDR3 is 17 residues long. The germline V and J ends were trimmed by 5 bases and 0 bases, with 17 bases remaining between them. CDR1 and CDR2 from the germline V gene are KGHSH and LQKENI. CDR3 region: CASSSGTGDASGNTIYF. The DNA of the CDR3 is TGTGCCAGCTCATCTGGTACGGGGGACGCCTCTGGAAACACCATATATTTT.

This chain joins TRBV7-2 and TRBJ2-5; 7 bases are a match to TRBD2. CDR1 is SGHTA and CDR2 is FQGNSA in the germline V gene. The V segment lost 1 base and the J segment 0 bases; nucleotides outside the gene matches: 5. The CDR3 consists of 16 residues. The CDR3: CASSLDRGGYQETQYF. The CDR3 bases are TGTGCCAGCAGCTTAGATCGCGGGGGTTACCAAGAGACCCAGTACTTC.

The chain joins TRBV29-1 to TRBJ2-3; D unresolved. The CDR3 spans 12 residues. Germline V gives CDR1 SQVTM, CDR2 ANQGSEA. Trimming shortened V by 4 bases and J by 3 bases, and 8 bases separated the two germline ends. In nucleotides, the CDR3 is TGCAGCGTTGTATTATTAACAGATACGCAGTATTTT. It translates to CSVVLLTDTQYF.

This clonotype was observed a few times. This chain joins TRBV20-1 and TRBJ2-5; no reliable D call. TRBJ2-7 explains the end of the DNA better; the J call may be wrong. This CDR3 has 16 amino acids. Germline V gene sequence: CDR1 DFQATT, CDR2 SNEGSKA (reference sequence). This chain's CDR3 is CSARDPLRANSYEQYF. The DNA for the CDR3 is TGCAGTGCTAGAGATCCCCTACGGGCGAACTCCTACGAGCAGTACTTC.

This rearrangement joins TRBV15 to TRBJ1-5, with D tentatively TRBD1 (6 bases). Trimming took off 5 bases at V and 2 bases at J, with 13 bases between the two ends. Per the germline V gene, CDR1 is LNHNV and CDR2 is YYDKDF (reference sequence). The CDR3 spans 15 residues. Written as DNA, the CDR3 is TGTGCCACCAGCGTCGGGAGGACAGGCAATCAGCCCCAGCATTTT. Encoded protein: CATSVGRTGNQPQHF.

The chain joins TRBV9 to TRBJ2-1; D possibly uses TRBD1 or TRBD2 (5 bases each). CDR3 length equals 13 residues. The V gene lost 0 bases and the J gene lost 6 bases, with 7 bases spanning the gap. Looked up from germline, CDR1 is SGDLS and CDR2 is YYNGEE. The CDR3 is CASSVGGVNEQFF. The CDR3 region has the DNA TGTGCCAGCAGCGTAGGAGGGGTCAATGAGCAGTTCTTC.

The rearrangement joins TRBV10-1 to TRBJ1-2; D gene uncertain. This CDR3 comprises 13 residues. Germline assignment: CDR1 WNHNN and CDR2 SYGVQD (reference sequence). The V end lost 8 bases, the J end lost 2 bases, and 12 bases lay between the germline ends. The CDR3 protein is CASGSGFNYGYTF. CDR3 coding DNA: TGCGCCAGCGGCTCCGGGTTCAACTATGGCTACACCTTC.

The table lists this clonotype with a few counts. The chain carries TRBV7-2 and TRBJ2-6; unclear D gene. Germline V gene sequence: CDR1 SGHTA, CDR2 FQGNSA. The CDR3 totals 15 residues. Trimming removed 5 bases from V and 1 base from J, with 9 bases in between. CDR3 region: CASSLEISGANVLTF. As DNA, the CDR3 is TGTGCCAGCAGCCTAGAAATTTCTGGGGCCAACGTCCTGACTTTC.

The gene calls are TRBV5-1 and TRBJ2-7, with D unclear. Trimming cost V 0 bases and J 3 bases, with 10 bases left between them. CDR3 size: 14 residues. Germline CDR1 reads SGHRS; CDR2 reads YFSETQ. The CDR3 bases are TGCGCCAGCAGCTTGGCCCAGCCGGACTACGAGCAGTACTTC. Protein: CASSLAQPDYEQYF.

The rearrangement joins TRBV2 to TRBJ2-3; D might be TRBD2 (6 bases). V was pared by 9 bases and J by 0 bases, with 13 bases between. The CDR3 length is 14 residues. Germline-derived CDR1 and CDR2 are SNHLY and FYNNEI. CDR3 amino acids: CARPGARSTDTQYF. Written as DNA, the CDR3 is TGTGCCAGACCGGGAGCGAGAAGCACAGATACGCAGTATTTT.

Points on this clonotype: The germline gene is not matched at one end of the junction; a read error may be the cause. DNA for the CDR3: TGTGCCAGCTCACGCCAGATAGCAGCCAAAAACGTTCAGTACTTC. This sequence encodes CASSRQIAAKNVQYF. The chain uses TRBV18 and TRBJ2-4; no firm D call. The CDR3 contains 15 residues. Germline V gives CDR1 KGHSH, CDR2 LQKENI.

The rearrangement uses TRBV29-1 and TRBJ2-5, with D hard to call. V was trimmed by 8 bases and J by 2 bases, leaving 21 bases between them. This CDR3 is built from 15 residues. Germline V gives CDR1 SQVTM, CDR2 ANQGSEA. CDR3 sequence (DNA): TGCAGCCTTCGTGTATCGGGCCACCGACAAGAGACCCAGTACTTC. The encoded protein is CSLRVSGHRQETQYF.

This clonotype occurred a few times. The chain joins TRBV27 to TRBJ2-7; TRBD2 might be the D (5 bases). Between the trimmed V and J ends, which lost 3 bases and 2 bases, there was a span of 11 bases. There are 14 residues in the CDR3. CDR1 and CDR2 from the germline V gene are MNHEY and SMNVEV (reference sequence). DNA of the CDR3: TGTGCCAGCAGTTTGAACGGGGTAACCTACGAGCAGTACTTC. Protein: CASSLNGVTYEQYF.